This T cell receptor beta chain was profiled in a study of neurological immune-mediated disorders. Study results and limitations: None of the CDR3 amino acid sequences of expanded clones were shared across subjects, and this suggested private repertoires in all groups.

This clonotype was counted ten times or more. As yet, its antigen is unknown. As for the cDNA, it was generated by 5'RACE with 10-nucleotide random UMIs. Every sequencing run produced over 170 million TCR-beta sequences, and the sequences from any one run covered 15-18 subjects. In TCRdb, the 5' RACE reads were re-called with MiXCR into one record per CDR3 protein. The table has about 76,000 distinct CDR3 sequences, more than 15% seen once; the top ten hold 15%. The unsorted libraries were made from 2 million PBMCs kept at -80 C. CDR1 is MNHEY and CDR2 is SVGEGT in the germline V gene. V gave up 2 bases and J gave up 3 bases, with 7 bases separating them. CDR3 length: 14 amino acids.

This chain joins TRBV6-2 or TRBV6-3 and TRBJ1-4; unclear D gene. The sample consisted of PBMCs. The origin of this receptor is a woman aged 40 to 49 in good health. CDR3 residues: CASSYVGSNEKLFF. CDR3 bases: TGTGCCAGCAGTTACGTCGGTTCTAATGAAAAACTGTTTTTT.